A selection of T cell receptor beta chains follows, all from one sample in a study of monozygotic twins with inflammatory bowel disease. TCRdb reprocessed the 5' RACE reads, keeping one entry per CDR3 protein, no DNA. There are about 300,000 distinct CDR3 sequences in the sample, with more than 4.5% held by the top ten. Sequenced input: blood. Receptors were obtained from a human donor with ulcerative colitis or Crohn's disease, or a healthy co-twin of an affected twin (not recorded which). Both conserved end residues are part of each CDR3.

V: TRBV12-3/TRBV12-4; J: TRBJ2-7; CDR3: CASSLGGAKYEQYF
V: TRBV27; J: TRBJ2-3; CDR3: CASRRGGKTDTQYF
V: TRBV29-1; J: TRBJ2-7; CDR3: CSVARDRASYEQYF
V: TRBV5-4; J: TRBJ2-3; CDR3: CASSLPGGAGGTDTQYF
V: TRBV6-1; J: TRBJ1-4; CDR3: CASSVRSEANEKLFF
V: TRBV27; J: TRBJ2-4; CDR3: CASSTRLAGLAKNIQYF
V: TRBV11-2; J: TRBJ2-5; CDR3: CASSLDWAGTLQETQYF
V: TRBV10-1; J: TRBJ2-1; CDR3: CASSRTGETNEQFF
V: TRBV7-8; J: TRBJ2-5; CDR3: CASSLGTNTQYF
V: TRBV7-6; J: TRBJ1-5; CDR3: CASSLAISDSNQPQHF
V: TRBV6-8; J: TRBJ1-2; CDR3: CASSYSGKHRGYTF